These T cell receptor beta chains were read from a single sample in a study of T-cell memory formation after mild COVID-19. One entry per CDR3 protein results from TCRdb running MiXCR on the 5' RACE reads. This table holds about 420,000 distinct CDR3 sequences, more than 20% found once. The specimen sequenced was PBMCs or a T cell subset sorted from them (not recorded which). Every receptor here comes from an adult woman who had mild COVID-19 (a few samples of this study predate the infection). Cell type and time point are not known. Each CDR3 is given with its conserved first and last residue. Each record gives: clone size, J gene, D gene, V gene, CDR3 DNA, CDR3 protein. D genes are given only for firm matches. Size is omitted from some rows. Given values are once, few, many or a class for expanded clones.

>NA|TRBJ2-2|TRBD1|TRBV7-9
TGTGCCAGCAGCTCGCCCTACGGACAGGGTGAGGAGCTGTTTTTT
CASSSPYGQGEELFF
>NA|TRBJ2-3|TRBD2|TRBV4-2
TGTGCCAGCAGCCAAGTAGCTAGCGGGGTCACAGATACGCAGTATTTT
CASSQVASGVTDTQYF
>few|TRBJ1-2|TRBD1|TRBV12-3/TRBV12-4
TGTGCCAGCAGCGGGGGACAGAGCTATGGCTACACCTTC
CASSGGQSYGYTF
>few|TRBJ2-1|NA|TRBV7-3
TGTGCCAGCAAAGGGAGATTAGCGGACAATGAGCAGTTCTTC
CASKGRLADNEQFF
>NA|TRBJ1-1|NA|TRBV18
TGTGCCAGCTCACCCGCACCAGGCGGCACTGAAGCTTTCTTT
CASSPAPGGTEAFF
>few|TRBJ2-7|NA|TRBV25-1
TGTGCCAGCAGTGAATCCTGGGGTACGAACGAGCAGTACTTC
CASSESWGTNEQYF
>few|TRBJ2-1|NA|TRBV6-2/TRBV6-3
TGTGCCAGCAGTTACAGTTACGTGGACTCCTACAATGAGCAGTTCTTC
CASSYSYVDSYNEQFF
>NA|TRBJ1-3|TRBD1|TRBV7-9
TGTGCCAGCAGCGGCCCAGTACAGGGGACTGGAAACACCATATATTTT
CASSGPVQGTGNTIYF
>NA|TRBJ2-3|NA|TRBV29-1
TGCAGCGTTGAGGCGGGACTCGCCACGGCAGATACGCAGTATTTT
CSVEAGLATADTQYF
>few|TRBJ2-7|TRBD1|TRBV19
TGTGCCAGCGGGACAGGGCCTGGCGAGCAGTACTTC
CASGTGPGEQYF
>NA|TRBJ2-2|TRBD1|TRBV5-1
TGCGCCCGCTCGGACGGGGACAGGGCACTGTTTTTT
CARSDGDRALFF
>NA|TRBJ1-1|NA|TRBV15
TGTGCCACCAGCAGATCCCCCTGGAGGGATAACACTGAAGCTTTCTTT
CATSRSPWRDNTEAFF
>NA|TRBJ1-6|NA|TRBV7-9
TGTGCCAGCAGCTTAGCCTATCTGACAGGAGCAAATTCACCCCTCCACTTT
CASSLAYLTGANSPLHF
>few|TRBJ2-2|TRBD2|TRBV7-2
TGTGCCAGCAGCCCCCAGCGGGGTTCTTTCGGGGAGCTGTTTTTT
CASSPQRGSFGELFF
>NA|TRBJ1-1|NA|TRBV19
TGTGCCAGTAGTCGAGGGGCAGGCATGAACACTGAAGCTTTCTTT
CASSRGAGMNTEAFF
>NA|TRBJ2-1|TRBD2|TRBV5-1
TGCGCCAGCAGCTTGGGTGTAGCGGGGCTGCTAAATGAGCAGTTCTTC
CASSLGVAGLLNEQFF
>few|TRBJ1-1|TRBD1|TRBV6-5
TGTGCCAGCAGTTACCGCCGACAGGGAGGGACTGAAGCTTTCTTT
CASSYRRQGGTEAFF
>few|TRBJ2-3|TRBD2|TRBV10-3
TGTGCCATCAGTGAGGCAGCGACTAGCGGGAGAGCCCCAGATACGCAGTATTTT
CAISEAATSGRAPDTQYF
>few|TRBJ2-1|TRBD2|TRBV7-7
TGTGCCAGCAGCCCCGGGACTAGCGACTACAATGAGCAGTTCTTC
CASSPGTSDYNEQFF
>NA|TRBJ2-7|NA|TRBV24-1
TGTGCCACCAGTGATGCTGACAAGAACTCCTACGAGCAGTACTTC
CATSDADKNSYEQYF
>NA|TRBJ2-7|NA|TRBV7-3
TGTGCCAGCCAGCTTATCACCGAGCAGTACTTC
CASQLITEQYF
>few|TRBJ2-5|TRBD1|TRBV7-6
TGTGCCAGCAGCCCCGGGACAGGGCTTACGGAGACCCAGTACTTC
CASSPGTGLTETQYF
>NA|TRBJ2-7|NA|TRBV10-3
TGTGCCATCAGTGACCTAGGCTACGAGCAGTACTTC
CAISDLGYEQYF
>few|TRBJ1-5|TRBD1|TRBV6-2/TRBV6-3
TGTGCCAGCAGTTACAGTTTGACAGGGTATAGCAATCAGCCCCAGCATTTT
CASSYSLTGYSNQPQHF
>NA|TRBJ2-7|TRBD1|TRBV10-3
TGTGCCATCAGCGACCCGACAGGGAGTTCCTACGAGCAGTACTTC
CAISDPTGSSYEQYF
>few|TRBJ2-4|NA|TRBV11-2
TGTGCCAGCAGCTTAGAGGGATCATCATTGTTTCAGTACTTC
CASSLEGSSLFQYF
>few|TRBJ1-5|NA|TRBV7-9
TGTGCCAGCAGCTTATCACGCCAGCCCCAGCATTTT
CASSLSRQPQHF
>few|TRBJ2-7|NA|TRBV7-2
TGTGCCAGCACCTCTTGGATAGGGAGGGAGCAGTACTTC
CASTSWIGREQYF
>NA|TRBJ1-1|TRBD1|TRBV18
TGTGCCAGCTCACCGACGGGACAGGGGGCCGCTGAAGCTTTCTTT
CASSPTGQGAAEAFF
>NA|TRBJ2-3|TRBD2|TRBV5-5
TGTGCCAGCAGCGCGGGCGGACTAGCGGGAGGCACAGATACGCAGTATTTT
CASSAGGLAGGTDTQYF